This T cell receptor beta chain was sequenced in a study of blood T cell repertoires in COVID-19. Using immunoSEQ multiplex PCR, the repertoire was profiled, and TCRdb retains in-frame clones only, with some absent. Altogether about 280,000 clones are present, around 88% being singletons, with the ten largest covering around 14%. The CDR3 runs 15 residues. The V and J ends lost 0 bases and 4 bases respectively, with 12 bases between them. The germline V gene has CDR1 MGHRA and CDR2 YSYEKL. The clonotype was recovered from a woman aged 70 to 79 with COVID-19, enrolled during active disease. J is TRBJ1-2 and V is TRBV4-1; D is uncertain. The sample was peripheral blood. CDR3 region: CASSQEEVRGYGYTF. CDR3 in DNA: TGCGCCAGCAGCCAAGAGGAGGTGCGAGGCTATGGCTACACCTTC.